Described below is a single T cell receptor (beta chain) sequence and its context. No antigen is known for it. A much larger clone lies one base from this, so it may be a read error. Using quantitative 5'-RACE with molecular barcodes, the authors made TCR beta libraries. TCRdb reanalysed the 5' RACE reads using MiXCR and keeps one entry per CDR3 protein. Of 200,000 to 300,000 distinct CDR3 sequences listed, over 9.5% are singletons. The data were taken from a study of CD8 T cells in ankylosing spondylitis. Study outcomes and limitations: Enrichment of disease-linked clones was reportedly significant in matched ankylosing spondylitis synovial fluid. As for the disease-linked clones, they showed a CD8+ phenotype and occurred at relatively low frequencies in peripheral blood. Characteristic of ankylosing spondylitis blood, it appeared, was a TCR beta motif comprising about eight highly homologous variants.

Germline assignment: CDR1 LNHNV and CDR2 YYDKDF (reference sequence). The CDR3 is 14 amino acids. This chain joins TRBV15 and TRBJ2-7, with 7 nucleotides matching TRBD1. The TCR was taken from a male donor with ankylosing spondylitis or in good health (not recorded which). Sequenced sample: blood, either unsorted or a sorted T cell fraction (not recorded which). This CDR3 reads CAASRDPQGSEQYF. CDR3 bases: TGTGCCGCCAGCCGAGACCCACAGGGGTCCGAGCAGTACTTC. Drawing the rest from reference TRBV15 and TRBJ2-7, the complete variable domain is DAMVIQNPRYQVTQFGKPVTLSCSQTLNHNVMYWYQQKSSQAPKLLFHYYDKDFNNEADTPDNFQSRRPNTSFCFLDIRSPGLGDTAMYLCAASRDPQGSEQYFGPGTRLTVT.